This T cell receptor (beta chain) was identified in a study of cytomegalovirus exposure and HLA in healthy donors. This CDR3 comprises 15 residues. V gave up 4 bases and J gave up 1 base, with 11 bases separating them. In germline, CDR1 is ENHRY, CDR2 SYGVKD. PCR was performed using 60 Vbeta and 13 Jbeta primers. Authors' data handling: Per a later analysis, the number of unique TCR beta chains was roughly 83 million, of which 8.5 million to 11 million were shared. Libraries were prepared by immunoSEQ multiplex PCR; TCRdb keeps only in-frame clonotypes and omits some of them. V, J and clone size reflect that table, while D and trimming were determined from the DNA. The sample yields 100,000 to 150,000 clones, 60% to 85% seen once. Worth noting for this clone: Its antigen remains unknown.

Notes on the study in general: V- and J-gene trimming of TCR beta was linked (in a later analysis) to a missense DCLRE1C variant. Further analysis was carried out later, and it showed several of the most significant clusters appearing linked to common viral pathogens.

The chain couples TRBV10-3 to TRBJ2-1; the D gene is possibly TRBD2 (6 bases). Sequenced: PBMCs. This TCR derives from a female donor in good health and CMV-seronegative. The CDR3 loop reads CAISATGESYNEQFF. The CDR3 bases are TGTGCCATCAGTGCGACGGGGGAGTCCTACAATGAGCAGTTCTTC.